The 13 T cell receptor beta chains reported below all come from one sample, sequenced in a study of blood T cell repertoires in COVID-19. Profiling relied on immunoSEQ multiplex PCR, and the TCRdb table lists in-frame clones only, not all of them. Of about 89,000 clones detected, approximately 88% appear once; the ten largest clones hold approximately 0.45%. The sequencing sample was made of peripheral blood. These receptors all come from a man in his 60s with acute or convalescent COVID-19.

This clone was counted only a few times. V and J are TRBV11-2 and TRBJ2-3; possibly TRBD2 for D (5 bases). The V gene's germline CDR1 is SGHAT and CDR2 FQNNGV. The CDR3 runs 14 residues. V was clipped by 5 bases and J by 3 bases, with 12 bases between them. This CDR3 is CASSRAGKTDTQYF. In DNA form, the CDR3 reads TGTGCCAGCAGCCGGGCCGGGAAAACAGATACGCAGTATTTT.

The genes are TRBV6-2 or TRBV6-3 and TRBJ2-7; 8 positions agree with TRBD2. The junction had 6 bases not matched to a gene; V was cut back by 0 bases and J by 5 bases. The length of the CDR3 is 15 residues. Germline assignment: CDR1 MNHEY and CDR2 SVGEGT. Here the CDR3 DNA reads TGTGCCAGCAGTTACTCGATCGGGAGGGGAAACGAGCAGTACTTC. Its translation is CASSYSIGRGNEQYF.

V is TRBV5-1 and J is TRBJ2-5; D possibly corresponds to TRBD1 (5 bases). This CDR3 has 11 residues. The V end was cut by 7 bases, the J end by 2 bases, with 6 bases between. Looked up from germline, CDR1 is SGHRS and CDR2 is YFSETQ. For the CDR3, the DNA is TGCGCCAGCTCAGGGCAAGAGACCCAGTACTTC. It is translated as CASSGQETQYF.

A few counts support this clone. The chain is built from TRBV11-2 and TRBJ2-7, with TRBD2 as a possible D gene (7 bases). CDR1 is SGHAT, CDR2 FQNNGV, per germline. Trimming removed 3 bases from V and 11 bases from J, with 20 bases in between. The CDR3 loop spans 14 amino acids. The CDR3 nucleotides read TGTGCCAGCAGCTTGGGGGGGGCTAAGTCAAGGGAGTACTTC. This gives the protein CASSLGGAKSREYF.

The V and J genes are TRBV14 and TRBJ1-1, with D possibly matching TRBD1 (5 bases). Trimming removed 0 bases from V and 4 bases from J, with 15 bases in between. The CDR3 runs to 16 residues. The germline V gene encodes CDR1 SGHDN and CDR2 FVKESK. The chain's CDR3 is CASSQEGKGRGTEAFF. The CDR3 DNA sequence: TGTGCCAGCAGCCAAGAGGGTAAAGGGAGGGGCACTGAAGCTTTCTTT.

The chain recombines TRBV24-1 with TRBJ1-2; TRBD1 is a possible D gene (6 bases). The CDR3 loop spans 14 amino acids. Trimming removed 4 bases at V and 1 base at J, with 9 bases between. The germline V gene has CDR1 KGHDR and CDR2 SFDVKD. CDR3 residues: CATSEQGNNYGYTF. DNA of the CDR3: TGTGCCACCAGTGAGCAGGGGAATAACTATGGCTACACCTTC.

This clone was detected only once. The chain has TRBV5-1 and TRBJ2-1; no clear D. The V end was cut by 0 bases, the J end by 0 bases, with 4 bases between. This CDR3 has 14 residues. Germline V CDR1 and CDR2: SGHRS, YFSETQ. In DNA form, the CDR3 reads TGCGCCAGCAGCTTGGGTAGCTCCTACAATGAGCAGTTCTTC. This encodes CASSLGSSYNEQFF.

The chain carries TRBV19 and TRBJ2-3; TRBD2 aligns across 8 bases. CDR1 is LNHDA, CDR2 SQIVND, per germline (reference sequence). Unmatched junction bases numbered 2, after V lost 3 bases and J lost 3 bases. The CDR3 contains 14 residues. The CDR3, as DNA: TGTGCCAGTAGTATGGGACTAGGAACAGATACGCAGTATTTT. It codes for CASSMGLGTDTQYF.

CDR3 in amino acids: CASSFYRGLYEQYF. The CDR3 DNA reads TGTGCCAGCAGCTTTTACAGGGGGCTCTACGAGCAGTACTTC. The chain has TRBV7-8 and TRBJ2-7; 9 positions match TRBD1. With 3 bases clipped from V and 3 bases from J, the junction kept 3 bases outside the gene matches. CDR3 length: 14 residues. CDR1 and CDR2 from the germline V gene are SGHVS and FQNEAQ.

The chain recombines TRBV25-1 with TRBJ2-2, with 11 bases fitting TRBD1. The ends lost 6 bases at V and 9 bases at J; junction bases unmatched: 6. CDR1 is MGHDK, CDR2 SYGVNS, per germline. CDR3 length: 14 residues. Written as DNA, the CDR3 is TGTGCCAGCAGCGGGACAGGGGGGAGTCGGGAGCTGTTTTTT. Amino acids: CASSGTGGSRELFF.

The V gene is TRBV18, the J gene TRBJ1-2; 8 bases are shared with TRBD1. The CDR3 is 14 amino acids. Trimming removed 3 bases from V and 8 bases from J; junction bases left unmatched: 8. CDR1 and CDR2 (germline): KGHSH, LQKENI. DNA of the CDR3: TGTGCCAGCTCACCTTCGATGACAGGGGTCGGCTACACCTTC. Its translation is CASSPSMTGVGYTF.

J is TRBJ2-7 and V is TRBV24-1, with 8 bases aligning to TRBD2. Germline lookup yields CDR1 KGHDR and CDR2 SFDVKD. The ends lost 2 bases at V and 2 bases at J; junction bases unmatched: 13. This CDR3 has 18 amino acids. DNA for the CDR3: TGTGCCACCAGTGATTCTTCGGGGGGGGGCTGGAGGACCTACGAGCAGTACTTC. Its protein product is CATSDSSGGGWRTYEQYF.

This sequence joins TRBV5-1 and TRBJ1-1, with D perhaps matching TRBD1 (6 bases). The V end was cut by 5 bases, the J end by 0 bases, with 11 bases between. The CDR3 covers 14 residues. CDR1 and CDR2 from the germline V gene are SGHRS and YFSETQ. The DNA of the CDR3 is TGCGCCAGCAGTCGAGACAGGTTGAACACTGAAGCTTTCTTT. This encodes CASSRDRLNTEAFF.